Included here is one TCR beta chain sequence, with context. It has no known antigen specificity. Within one base of it there is no much larger clone, and no base qualities were kept. The CDR3, from cysteine to phenylalanine, totals 15 residues. Kept here is only the CDR3 DNA, which spans 45 bases and is read in frame from base 1. The V end loses 5 bases and the J end loses 4 bases, and a stretch of 15 bases separates them. From a lookup of the germline V gene (reference sequence), CDR1 and CDR2 are MNHNY and SVGAGI. This sample was included in a study of a mutant IDH1 vaccine in newly diagnosed glioma (dated by TCRdb to about 2021). Notes on the research overall: Patients were given eight vaccinations, in weeks 1, 3, 5, 7, 11, 15, 19 and 23, which matched visits V03 through V10. In the chemotherapy-containing groups, vaccination started alongside temozolomide cycles, whereas in patients who had radiotherapy alone it started 4-6 weeks after radiotherapy. The roughly 35 treated patients were approximately 60% male and roughly 38% female, with a mean age of around 40 years. Before enrollment, most patients had been given radiochemotherapy with temozolomide as standard therapy, while the rest had received either radiotherapy alone or temozolomide alone. Six visits were used for peripheral blood collection: V03 (baseline), V05, V07, V10, V12 and V13. Longitudinal TCRB deep sequencing was done for 25 to 30 treated patients, wherever samples were available for exploratory analyses. Results and caveats for the whole study, not just this receptor: PBMC samples for TCRB deep sequencing were selected based on availability. It was noted by the authors that analyses of patient blood samples could not be reproduced owing to sample limitations. Immune responses induced by the vaccine were seen in around 93% of patients across multiple MHC alleles. No apparent relationship was observed between pseudoprogression and alterations in the top peripheral T cell clonotypes detected by TCRB sequencing.

In light of the paper, this sample's time point label describes: week 11, during vaccination. A 20-mer mutant IDH1 peptide at 300 micrograms in Montanide made up each vaccine dose, which was injected subcutaneously together with topical imiquimod. Newly diagnosed WHO grade 3 or 4 IDH1-mutant astrocytomas showing loss of nuclear ATRX were present in the donors. The samples were drawn from NOA16, a multicentre, single-arm, open-label phase I trial in Germany that tested a mutant IDH1 peptide vaccine in humans for the first time. The DNeasy Blood and Tissue Kit was used to extract genomic DNA from EDTA blood for TCRB sequencing. The library was made by the immunoSEQ multiplex PCR assay. The hsTCRB Kit was used according to the manufacturer's protocol to amplify rearranged TCR beta chain sequences. Sequencing of TCRB libraries was carried out on an Illumina MiSeq. In the original analysis: The kit vendor's proprietary platform handled demultiplexing, trimming and gene mapping. Here the immuneACCESS table is served through TCRdb, limited to in-frame sequences with V and J called. Missing clones are a known gap in these copies; in checked studies unresolved V genes cover under half, and the rest lacks a known reason. V and J calls and clone size come straight from that table; D and trimming were deduced from the DNA. This sample lists about 62,000 clones; approximately 89% were detected once. Approximately 1.9% of the sample is taken by the ten largest.

This TCR was sampled from a man aged 40-55 years with glioma. The sequenced sample was PBMCs, obtained from a glioma patient whose treatment included an IDH1 peptide vaccine. This chain is built from TRBV6-6 and TRBJ2-1; TRBD1 is a weak D gene call, 5 bases matching. The CDR3 protein sequence reads: CASSPDRPSYNEQFF. The nucleotides read TGTGCCAGCAGTCCCGACAGACCTTCGTACAATGAGCAGTTCTTC.